A selection of T cell receptor beta chains follows, all from one sample in a study of technical replicates of blood from a few donors. This table comes from immunoSEQ multiplex PCR, and its TCRdb copy is limited to in-frame clones, with some not included. The sample shows about 58,000 clones, about 95% of them seen only once. The material sequenced was PBMCs. The receptors were gathered from a human donor in good health. Some clones in this sample may be carry-over from other donors' samples. The CDR3 runs from the conserved cysteine through the conserved F or W. Each record gives: clone size, J gene, D gene, V gene, CDR3 protein, CDR3 DNA. The D gene is left open where the match is weak. Only part of the rows carry a size: once, few, many, or a class if the clone is expanded.

NA TRBJ2-5 TRBD1 TRBV19 CASTDRGRETQYF TGTGCCAGTACCGACAGGGGGAGGGAGACCCAGTACTTC
NA TRBJ2-3 TRBD2 TRBV5-6 CASSLLRVTSGGSWDTQYF TGTGCCAGCAGCCTCTTGAGGGTAACTAGCGGGGGTTCCTGGGATACGCAGTATTTT
NA TRBJ2-5 NA TRBV11-2 CASRLGGQETQYF TGTGCCAGCAGACTTGGGGGGCAAGAGACCCAGTACTTC
NA TRBJ1-2 NA TRBV6-5 CASRPPGGNGISYTF TGTGCCAGCAGGCCTCCCGGGGGGAACGGAATAAGCTACACCTTC
NA TRBJ1-5 NA TRBV27 CASSLRRNQPQHF TGTGCCAGCAGTTTACGGAGAAATCAGCCCCAGCATTTT
NA TRBJ1-1 NA TRBV6-5 CASSLGSGGNTEAFF TGTGCCAGCAGTTTGGGCAGCGGAGGGAACACTGAAGCTTTCTTT
NA TRBJ2-1 TRBD2 TRBV6-6 CASSYRAGGSGNEQFF TGTGCCAGCAGTTACCGAGCGGGGGGGTCTGGAAATGAGCAGTTCTTC
NA TRBJ2-7 NA TRBV7-2 CASSLVVGGLITYEQYF TGTGCCAGCAGCTTAGTGGTTGGCGGGCTGATTACCTACGAGCAGTACTTC
NA TRBJ2-1 NA TRBV11-2 CASSLVLSPYNEQFF TGTGCCAGCAGCTTAGTACTAAGTCCTTACAATGAGCAGTTCTTC
NA TRBJ2-7 TRBD1 TRBV7-7 CASSPPGQGPYEQYF TGTGCCAGCAGCCCCCCCGGACAGGGCCCCTACGAGCAGTACTTC
NA TRBJ2-1 NA TRBV5-4 CASSLWDKEQFF TGTGCCAGCAGCTTATGGGACAAGGAGCAGTTCTTC
NA TRBJ1-3 NA TRBV5-1 CASSSTGFGNTIYF TGCGCCAGCAGCTCAACAGGGTTTGGAAACACCATATATTTT
once TRBJ1-6 TRBD1 TRBV2 CASRDRGLNSPLHF TGTGCCAGCAGAGACAGGGGGCTGAATTCACCCCTCCACTTT
NA TRBJ1-1 NA TRBV7-3 CASSETLNTEAFF TGTGCCAGCAGCGAAACTTTGAACACTGAAGCTTTCTTT
NA TRBJ1-4 TRBD1 TRBV4-2 CASSQPTGGRKLFF TGTGCCAGCAGCCAACCAACAGGGGGTAGAAAACTGTTTTTT
once TRBJ1-5 NA TRBV14 CASSQLKRSQPQHF TGTGCCAGCAGCCAACTCAAGAGATCACAGCCCCAGCATTTT
NA TRBJ2-7 NA TRBV12-2 CASRYQLRTGTYEQYF TGTGCAAGTCGCTACCAACTACGGACAGGGACCTACGAGCAGTACTTC
NA TRBJ1-3 TRBD1 TRBV6-1 CASSGSRQGGNTIYF TGTGCCAGCAGTGGTTCTCGACAGGGGGGAAACACCATATATTTT
NA TRBJ1-3 NA TRBV19 CASIPRGTFIRPGNTIYF TGTGCCAGTATCCCCCGTGGGACATTCATCCGACCGGGAAACACCATATATTTT
NA TRBJ1-2 TRBD1 TRBV25-1 CASSDTGGTNYGYTF TGTGCCAGCAGTGATACAGGGGGAACCAACTATGGCTACACCTTC
NA TRBJ2-1 TRBD2 TRBV4-3 CASSQNLAGNEQFF TGCGCCAGCAGCCAAAACCTAGCGGGGAATGAGCAGTTCTTC
NA TRBJ2-3 TRBD2 TRBV7-8 CASSLRTSGGPRGTDTQYF TGTGCCAGCAGCCTCCGGACTAGCGGGGGGCCACGGGGCACAGATACGCAGTATTTT
NA TRBJ2-7 NA TRBV6-5 CASSSPGSSYEQYF TGTGCCAGCAGTTCGCCAGGGTCTTCCTACGAGCAGTACTTC
few TRBJ1-1 NA TRBV6-6 CASSSGGNTEAFF TGTGCCAGCAGTTCGGGGGGGAACACTGAAGCTTTCTTT
NA TRBJ2-7 NA TRBV30 CAWTRKGLTSYEQYF TGTGCCTGGACTAGAAAGGGACTCACCTCCTACGAGCAGTACTTC
NA TRBJ2-7 TRBD2 TRBV18 CASSPPGLAGGSYEQYF TGTGCCAGCTCACCACCGGGACTAGCGGGGGGTTCCTACGAGCAGTACTTC
once TRBJ2-7 NA TRBV6-5 CASSYSGVSYEQYF TGTGCCAGCAGTTACTCGGGCGTATCCTACGAGCAGTACTTC
NA TRBJ2-1 TRBD2 TRBV13 CASSLVPRTSGRHEQFF TGTGCCAGCAGCTTAGTTCCCCGGACTAGCGGGAGACATGAGCAGTTCTTC
NA TRBJ1-4 NA TRBV7-9 CASSRGANEKLFF TGTGCCAGCAGCCGCGGAGCTAATGAAAAACTGTTTTTT
once TRBJ1-2 NA TRBV5-6 CASSLIGQEHYGYTF TGTGCCAGCAGCTTGATAGGTCAGGAACACTATGGCTACACCTTC
NA TRBJ2-7 NA TRBV7-6 CASSYGSVNLYEQYF TGTGCCAGCAGCTACGGGTCTGTTAACCTCTACGAGCAGTACTTC
once TRBJ1-2 TRBD1 TRBV5-4 CASSTGQGFDYGYTF TGTGCCAGCAGCACGGGACAGGGGTTTGACTATGGCTACACCTTC
NA TRBJ2-3 NA TRBV27 CASSPGVGIADTQYF TGTGCCAGCAGTCCGGGGGTCGGGATCGCAGATACGCAGTATTTT